The rows below give T cell receptor beta chains drawn from one sample of a study of blood T cells in healthy people across ages. TCRdb re-analysed the 5' RACE reads in MiXCR, keeping a single row per CDR3 protein. The sample consists of about 930,000 distinct CDR3 sequences, almost 30% of them appearing once. A further study also used this sample, focusing on T cells of mothers and their children.

The sample was blood. The receptors stem from a middle-aged woman in good health. The CDR3 runs from the conserved cysteine through the conserved F or W. A D gene is named only where the DNA matches it firmly. A row's size may be missing; if present it is once, few, many or a size class.

size: many; length: 16; D: TRBD2; J: TRBJ2-7; V: TRBV6-5; CDR3: CASSRTSGGLSYEQYF; DNA: TGTGCCAGCAGTAGGACTAGCGGGGGCCTCTCCTACGAGCAGTACTTC
size: NA; length: 15; D: TRBD1; J: TRBJ1-3; V: TRBV6-2/TRBV6-3; CDR3: CASSPRTGGWNTIYF; DNA: TGTGCCAGCAGTCCCCGGACAGGGGGATGGAACACCATATATTTT
size: NA; length: 14; D: NA; J: TRBJ2-7; V: TRBV15; CDR3: CATRHSIRQEAQYF; DNA: TGTGCCACCAGGCATAGTATACGCCAAGAGGCCCAGTACTTC
size: NA; length: 14; D: NA; J: TRBJ2-6; V: TRBV7-2; CDR3: CASIQSTGANVLTF; DNA: TGTGCCAGCATCCAGTCGACTGGGGCCAACGTCCTGACTTTC
size: NA; length: 17; D: TRBD2; J: TRBJ2-7; V: TRBV7-2; CDR3: CASSLGVASGFAYEQYF; DNA: TGTGCCAGCAGCTTAGGGGTAGCTAGCGGGTTCGCCTACGAGCAGTACTTC
size: many; length: 12; D: NA; J: TRBJ2-1; V: TRBV5-1; CDR3: CASSLGLDEQFF; DNA: TGCGCCAGCAGCTTGGGCCTGGATGAGCAGTTCTTC
size: NA; length: 12; D: NA; J: TRBJ1-1; V: TRBV12-3/TRBV12-4; CDR3: CASSLWQLEAFF; DNA: TGTGCCAGCAGTTTGTGGCAGCTTGAAGCTTTCTTT
size: many; length: 17; D: TRBD2; J: TRBJ2-5; V: TRBV7-9; CDR3: CASSLKGTSGGAETQYF; DNA: TGTGCCAGCAGCTTAAAAGGGACTAGCGGGGGAGCGGAGACCCAGTACTTC
size: few; length: 13; D: NA; J: TRBJ2-1; V: TRBV7-3; CDR3: CASSADRNNEQFF; DNA: TGTGCCAGCAGCGCCGACAGGAACAATGAGCAGTTCTTC
size: once; length: 12; D: TRBD2; J: TRBJ2-1; V: TRBV27; CDR3: CASSWLAGEVFF; DNA: TGTGCCAGCAGTTGGCTTGCGGGGGAAGTGTTCTTC
size: many; length: 14; D: NA; J: TRBJ2-7; V: TRBV11-2; CDR3: CASSLGRSGYEQYF; DNA: TGTGCCAGCAGCTTAGGACGTTCGGGCTACGAGCAGTACTTC
size: NA; length: 15; D: TRBD2; J: TRBJ2-3; V: TRBV5-1; CDR3: CASSFRGDYTDTQYF; DNA: TGCGCCAGCAGCTTTCGGGGGGACTACACAGATACGCAGTATTTT
size: few; length: 14; D: NA; J: TRBJ2-1; V: TRBV7-6; CDR3: CASSSLGHYNEQFF; DNA: TGTGCCAGCAGCTCTTTGGGACATTACAATGAGCAGTTCTTC
size: few; length: 14; D: NA; J: TRBJ1-2; V: TRBV3-1; CDR3: CASSNPGVLYGYTF; DNA: TGTGCCAGCAGCAACCCCGGGGTACTCTATGGCTACACCTTC
size: many; length: 13; D: NA; J: TRBJ2-5; V: TRBV7-2; CDR3: CASSLSGPETQYF; DNA: TGTGCCAGCAGCTTATCAGGGCCAGAGACCCAGTACTTC
size: many; length: 16; D: TRBD2; J: TRBJ2-2; V: TRBV7-6; CDR3: CASSSPGLVNTGELFF; DNA: TGTGCCAGCAGCTCCCCCGGACTAGTGAACACCGGGGAGCTGTTTTTT